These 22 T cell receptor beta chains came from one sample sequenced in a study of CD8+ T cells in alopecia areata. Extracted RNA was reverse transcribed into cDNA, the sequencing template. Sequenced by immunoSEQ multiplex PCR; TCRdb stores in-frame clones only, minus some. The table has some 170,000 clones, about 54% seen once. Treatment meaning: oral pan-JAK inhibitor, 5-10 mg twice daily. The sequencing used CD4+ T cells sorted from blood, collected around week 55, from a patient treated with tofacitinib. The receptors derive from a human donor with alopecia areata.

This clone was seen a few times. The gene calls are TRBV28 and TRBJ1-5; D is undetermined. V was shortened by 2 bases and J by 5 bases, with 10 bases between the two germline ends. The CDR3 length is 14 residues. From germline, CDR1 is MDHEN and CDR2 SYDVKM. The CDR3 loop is CASSLPQHYQPQHF. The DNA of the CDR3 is TGTGCCAGCAGTTTACCCCAGCACTATCAGCCCCAGCATTTT.

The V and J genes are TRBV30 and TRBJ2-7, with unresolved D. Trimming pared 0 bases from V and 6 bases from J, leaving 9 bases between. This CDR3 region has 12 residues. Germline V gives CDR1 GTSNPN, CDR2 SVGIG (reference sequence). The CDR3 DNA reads TGTGCCTGGAGTGTCTCCAGGCGCGAGCAGTACTTC. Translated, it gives CAWSVSRREQYF.

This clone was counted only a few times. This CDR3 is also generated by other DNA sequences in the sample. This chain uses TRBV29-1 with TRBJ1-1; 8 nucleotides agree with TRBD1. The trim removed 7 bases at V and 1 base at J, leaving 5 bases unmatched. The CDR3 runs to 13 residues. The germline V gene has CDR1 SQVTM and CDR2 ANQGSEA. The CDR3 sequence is CSARTGSNTEAFF. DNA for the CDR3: TGCAGCGCTCGGACAGGGTCGAACACTGAAGCTTTCTTT. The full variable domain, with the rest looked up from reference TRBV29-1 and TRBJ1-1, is SAVISQKPSRDICQRGTSLTIQCQVDSQVTMMFWYRQQPGQSLTLIATANQGSEATYESGFVIDKFPISRPNLTFSTLTVSNMSPEDSSIYLCSARTGSNTEAFFGQGTRLTVV.

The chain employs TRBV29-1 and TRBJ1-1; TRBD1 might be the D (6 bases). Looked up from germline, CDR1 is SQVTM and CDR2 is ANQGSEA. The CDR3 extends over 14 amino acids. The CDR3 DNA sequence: TGCAGTGGAACCCGGGGACAAACGAACACTGAAGCTTTCTTT. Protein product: CSGTRGQTNTEAFF.

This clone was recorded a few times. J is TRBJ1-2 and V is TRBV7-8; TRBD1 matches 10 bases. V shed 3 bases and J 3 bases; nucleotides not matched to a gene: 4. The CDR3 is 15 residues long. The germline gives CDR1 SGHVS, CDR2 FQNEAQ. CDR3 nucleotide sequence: TGTGCCAGCAGCTTCAGACAGGGGGCGGACTATGGCTACACCTTC. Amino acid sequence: CASSFRQGADYGYTF. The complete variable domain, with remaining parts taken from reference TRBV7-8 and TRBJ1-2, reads GAGVSQSPRYKVAKRGQDVALRCDPISGHVSLFWYQQALGQGPEFLTYFQNEAQLDKSGLPSDRFFAERPEGSVSTLKIQRTQQEDSAVYLCASSFRQGADYGYTFGSGTRLTVV.

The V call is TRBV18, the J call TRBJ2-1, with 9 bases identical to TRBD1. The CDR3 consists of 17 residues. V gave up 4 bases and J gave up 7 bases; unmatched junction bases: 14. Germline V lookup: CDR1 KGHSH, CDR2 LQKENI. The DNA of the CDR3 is TGTGCCAGCTCACTGACACCGGGACAGGGAAGGTTAAATGAGCAGTTCTTC. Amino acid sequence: CASSLTPGQGRLNEQFF.

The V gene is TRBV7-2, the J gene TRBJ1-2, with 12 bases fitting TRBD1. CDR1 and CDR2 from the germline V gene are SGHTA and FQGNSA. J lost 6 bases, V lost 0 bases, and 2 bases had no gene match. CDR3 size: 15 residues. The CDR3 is CASSLAGTGGHGYTF. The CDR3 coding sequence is TGTGCCAGCAGCTTAGCCGGGACAGGGGGCCATGGCTACACCTTC.

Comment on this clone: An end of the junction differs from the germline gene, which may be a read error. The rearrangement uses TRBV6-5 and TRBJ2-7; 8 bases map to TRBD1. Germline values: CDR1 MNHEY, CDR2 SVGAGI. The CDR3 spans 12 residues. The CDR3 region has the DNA TGTGCCAGCAGCAGGGACAGGTACGGGCAGTACTTC. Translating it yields CASSRDRYGQYF.

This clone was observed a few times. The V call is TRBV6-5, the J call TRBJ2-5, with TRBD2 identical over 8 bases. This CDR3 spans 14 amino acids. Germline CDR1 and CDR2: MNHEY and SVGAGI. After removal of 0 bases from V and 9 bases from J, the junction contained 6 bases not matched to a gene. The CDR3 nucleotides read TGTGCCAGCAGTTACTCTGGGACTAGGACCGCCCAGTACTTC. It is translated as CASSYSGTRTAQYF.

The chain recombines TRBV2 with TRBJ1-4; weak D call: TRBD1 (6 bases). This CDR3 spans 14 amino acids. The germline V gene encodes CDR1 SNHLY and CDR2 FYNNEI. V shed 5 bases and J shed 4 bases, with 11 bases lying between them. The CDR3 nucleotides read TGTGCCAGCAGTACCAGGGGTATTAATGAAAAACTGTTTTTT. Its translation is CASSTRGINEKLFF.

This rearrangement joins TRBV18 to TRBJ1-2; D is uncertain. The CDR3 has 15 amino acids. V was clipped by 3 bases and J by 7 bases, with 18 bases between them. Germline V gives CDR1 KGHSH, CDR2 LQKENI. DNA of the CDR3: TGTGCCAGCTCACCGACGCATGGAGAAGTGGGTGGCTACACCTTC. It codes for CASSPTHGEVGGYTF.

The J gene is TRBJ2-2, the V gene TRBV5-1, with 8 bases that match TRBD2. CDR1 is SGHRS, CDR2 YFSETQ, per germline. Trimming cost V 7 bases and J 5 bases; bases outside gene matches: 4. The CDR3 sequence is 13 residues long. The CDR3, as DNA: TGCGCCAGCCGAAGCGGGGGAACCGGGGAGCTGTTTTTT. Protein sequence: CASRSGGTGELFF.

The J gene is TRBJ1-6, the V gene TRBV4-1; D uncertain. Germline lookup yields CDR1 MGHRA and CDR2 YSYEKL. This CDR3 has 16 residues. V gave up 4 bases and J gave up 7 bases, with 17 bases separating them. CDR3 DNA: TGCGCCAGCAGCCGATTAACCGGGCCGGCAAATTCACCCCTCCACTTT. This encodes CASSRLTGPANSPLHF.

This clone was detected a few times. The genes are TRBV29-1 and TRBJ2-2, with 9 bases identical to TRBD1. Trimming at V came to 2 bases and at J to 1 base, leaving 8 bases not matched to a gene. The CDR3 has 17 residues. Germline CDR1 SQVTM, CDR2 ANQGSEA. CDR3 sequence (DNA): TGCAGCGTTGAAACCCTATCGACAGGGGGGAACACCGGGGAGCTGTTTTTT. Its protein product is CSVETLSTGGNTGELFF.

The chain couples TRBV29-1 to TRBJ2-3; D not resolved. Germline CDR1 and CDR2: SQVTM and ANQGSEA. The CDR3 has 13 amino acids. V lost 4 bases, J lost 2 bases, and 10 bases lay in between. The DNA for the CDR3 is TGCAGCGTTGTAAGACAAGACACAGATACGCAGTATTTT. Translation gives CSVVRQDTDTQYF.

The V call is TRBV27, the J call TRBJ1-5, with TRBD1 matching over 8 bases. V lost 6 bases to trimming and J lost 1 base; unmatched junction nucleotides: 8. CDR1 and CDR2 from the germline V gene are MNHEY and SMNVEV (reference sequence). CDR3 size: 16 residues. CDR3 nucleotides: TGTGCCAGCAGCCCCGCCTGGACAGGGAGCAATCAGCCCCAGCATTTT. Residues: CASSPAWTGSNQPQHF.

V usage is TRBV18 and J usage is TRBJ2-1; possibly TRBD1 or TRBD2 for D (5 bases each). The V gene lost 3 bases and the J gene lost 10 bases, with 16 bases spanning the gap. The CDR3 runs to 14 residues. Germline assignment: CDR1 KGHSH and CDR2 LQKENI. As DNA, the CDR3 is TGTGCCAGCTCACCTCCGGGACGAACCGAAGAGCAGTTCTTC. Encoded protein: CASSPPGRTEEQFF.

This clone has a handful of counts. CDR3 DNA: TGTGCCAGCAGCCCTACTTGGGGGGGATCGAATGAGCAGTTCTTC. This encodes CASSPTWGGSNEQFF. The chain is built from TRBV5-8 and TRBJ2-1; 7 nucleotides line up with TRBD2. J lost 7 bases, V lost 4 bases, and 11 bases had no gene match. Germline assignment: CDR1 SGHTS and CDR2 YDEGEE. CDR3 length: 15 amino acids.

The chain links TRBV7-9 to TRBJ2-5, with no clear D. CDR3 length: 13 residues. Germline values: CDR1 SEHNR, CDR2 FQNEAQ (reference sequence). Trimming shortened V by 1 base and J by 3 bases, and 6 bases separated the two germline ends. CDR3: CASSLDSKETQYF. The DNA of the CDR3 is TGTGCCAGCAGCTTAGATTCGAAAGAGACCCAGTACTTC.

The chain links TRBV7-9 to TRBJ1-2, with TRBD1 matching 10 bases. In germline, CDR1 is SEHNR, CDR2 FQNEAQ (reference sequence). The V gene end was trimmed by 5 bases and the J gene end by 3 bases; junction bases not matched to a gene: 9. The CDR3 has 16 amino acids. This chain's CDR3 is CASSHRSDRGDYGYTF. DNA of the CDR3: TGTGCCAGCAGCCACCGTTCGGACAGGGGGGACTATGGCTACACCTTC.

CDR3 sequence reads: CASSFGSGITDTQYF. CDR3 sequence (DNA): TGCGCCAGCAGCTTTGGTAGCGGAATCACAGATACGCAGTATTTT. The chain has TRBV5-1 and TRBJ2-3; the D gene is possibly TRBD2 (6 bases). The CDR3 has 15 amino acids. V gave up 2 bases and J gave up 2 bases, with 12 bases separating them. Germline V gene lookup returns CDR1 SGHRS and CDR2 YFSETQ.

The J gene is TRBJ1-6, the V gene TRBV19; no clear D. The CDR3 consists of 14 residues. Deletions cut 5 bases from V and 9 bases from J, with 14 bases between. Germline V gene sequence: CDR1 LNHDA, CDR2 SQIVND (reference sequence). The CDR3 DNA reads TGTGCCAGTAGTCCCTCCCCCCGGGTTTCACCCCTCCACTTT. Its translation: CASSPSPRVSPLHF.